The 2 T cell receptor beta chains listed next were all sequenced from one sample in a study of T-cell memory formation after mild COVID-19. Via MiXCR, TCRdb re-called the 5' RACE reads, giving one row per CDR3 protein. The repertoire includes 530,000 or so distinct CDR3 sequences, roughly 17% of them detected once, and less than 10% sits in the top ten. The sample comprised PBMCs or a T cell subset sorted from them (not recorded which). These receptor sequences come from an adult woman who had mild COVID-19 (a few samples of this study predate the infection). Cell type and time point are not known.

This clonotype was counted between two and nine times. V gene TRBV7-9 combines with J gene TRBJ1-1, with D perhaps matching TRBD1 (6 bases). Germline CDR1 reads SEHNR; CDR2 reads FQNEAQ (reference sequence). This CDR3 is 12 amino acids long. Trimming removed 5 bases at V and 7 bases at J, with 11 bases between. CDR3 sequence (DNA): TGTGCCAGCAGCGGGGGGCAGGGTGAAGCTTTCTTT. Translated, it gives CASSGGQGEAFF.

This clonotype came up a few times. The chain is built from TRBV20-1 and TRBJ1-1; the D is unclear. Germline V gene data show CDR1 as DFQATT and CDR2 as SNEGSKA (reference sequence). Trimming cost V 1 base and J 0 bases, with 9 bases left between them. The length of the CDR3 is 14 residues. CDR3 amino acids: CSARGPTVNTEAFF. DNA for the CDR3: TGCAGTGCTAGAGGCCCGACGGTGAACACTGAAGCTTTCTTT.